This passage covers 11 T cell receptor beta chains from one sample sequenced in a study of blood T cell repertoires in COVID-19. Assay used: immunoSEQ multiplex PCR; TCRdb lists only in-frame clones, some missing. The data hold 360,000 or so clones, with 90% observed a single time. The sample taken for sequencing was peripheral blood. The receptors were sampled from a man between 18 and 35 years old with active or convalescent COVID-19.

As regards this clone: Other DNA sequences of this sample code for an identical CDR3. The chain is built from TRBV7-2 and TRBJ2-7; no definite D call. In germline, CDR1 is SGHTA, CDR2 FQGNSA. The V gene lost 3 bases and the J gene lost 4 bases, with 4 bases spanning the gap. The CDR3 covers 11 residues. The CDR3: CASSLSYEQYF. The CDR3 DNA is TGTGCCAGCAGCTTGTCTTACGAGCAGTACTTC.

The chain links TRBV2 to TRBJ1-1, with a possible D match to TRBD1 (5 bases). Germline V lookup: CDR1 SNHLY, CDR2 FYNNEI. This CDR3 region has 15 residues. Deletions cut 6 bases from V and 5 bases from J, with 19 bases between. The CDR3 protein is CASSGQGRRTTEAFF. The CDR3 DNA follows: TGTGCCAGCAGCGGTCAGGGCAGGAGAACGACTGAAGCTTTCTTT.

This clone appeared a single time. The chain employs TRBV19 and TRBJ1-2; D is unresolved. CDR3 size: 13 residues. Trimming took 3 bases from V and 3 from J, leaving 8 bases between them. In germline, CDR1 is LNHDA, CDR2 SQIVND (reference sequence). CDR3 sequence: CASSIIVDYGYTF. DNA of the CDR3: TGTGCCAGTAGTATTATTGTAGACTATGGCTACACCTTC.

This chain links TRBV2 with TRBJ1-5; 8 bases are a match to TRBD1. The length of the CDR3 is 14 residues. With V trimmed by 7 bases and J by 6 bases, 8 bases remained unmatched. Germline-derived CDR1 and CDR2 are SNHLY and FYNNEI. The CDR3 reads CASMDRVSIQPQHF. CDR3 nucleotide sequence: TGTGCCAGCATGGACAGGGTTTCTATTCAGCCCCAGCATTTT.

The chain uses TRBV11-2 and TRBJ1-6, with a possible D match to TRBD1 (5 bases). The CDR3 runs 16 residues. Per germline, CDR1 SGHAT and CDR2 FQNNGV. Trimming left V 1 base short and J 3 bases short, with 10 bases between. CDR3 sequence: CASSLGRGGYNSPLHF. The CDR3 DNA is TGTGCCAGCAGCTTAGGGCGCGGGGGCTATAATTCACCCCTCCACTTT.

This clone was seen only once. The chain is built from TRBV7-9 and TRBJ2-5, with 9 nucleotides matching TRBD1. The CDR3 spans 17 residues. Germline V gene data show CDR1 as SEHNR and CDR2 as FQNEAQ (reference sequence). With V trimmed by 8 bases and J by 1 base, 14 bases remained unmatched. In nucleotides, the CDR3 is TGTGCCAGCGGGGGACAGGGATCGCGCTTTGGCCAAGAGACCCAGTACTTC. It specifies CASGGQGSRFGQETQYF. Together with reference TRBV7-9 and TRBJ2-5, the CDR3 gives the full variable domain: DTGVSQNPRHKITKRGQNVTFRCDPISEHNRLYWYRQTLGQGPEFLTYFQNEAQLEKSRLLSDRFSAERPKGSFSTLEIQRTEQGDSAMYLCASGGQGSRFGQETQYFGPGTRLLVL.

The chain joins TRBV6-5 to TRBJ2-3, with 7 positions matching TRBD2. With 10 bases clipped from V and 8 bases from J, the junction kept 12 bases outside the gene matches. The CDR3 is 13 residues long. Germline V gene sequence: CDR1 MNHEY, CDR2 SVGAGI. CDR3 sequence: CATGGWEETTQYF. The CDR3 DNA follows: TGTGCCACCGGGGGGTGGGAGGAGACTACGCAGTATTTT.

The gene calls are TRBV28 and TRBJ1-4; no definite D call. The CDR3 runs 16 residues. Germline lookup yields CDR1 MDHEN and CDR2 SYDVKM. V lost 1 base and J 0 bases, leaving 9 bases between the germline ends. The CDR3 DNA is TGTGCCAGCAGTTTATCGGGGATCACAACTAATGAAAAACTGTTTTTT. The encoded protein is CASSLSGITTNEKLFF.

The rearrangement uses TRBV28 and TRBJ2-7, with TRBD2 identical over 15 bases. CDR3 length equals 18 residues. Per the germline V gene, CDR1 is MDHEN and CDR2 is SYDVKM. Germline trimming cut 5 bases from V and 5 bases from J; bases unmatched to any gene: 13. The CDR3 coding sequence is TGTGCCAGCAGTCCCCACGGACTAGCGGGAGGGATACCTGACGAGCAGTACTTC. Residues: CASSPHGLAGGIPDEQYF.

The chain employs TRBV27 and TRBJ2-1; 8 bases line up with TRBD1. The CDR3 is 16 residues long. J gave up 4 bases and V 8 bases, and 13 bases lay outside the gene matches. The V gene's germline CDR1 is MNHEY and CDR2 SMNVEV (reference sequence). The CDR3 protein is CASCPGQGGDYNEQFF. CDR3 coding DNA: TGTGCCAGCTGCCCCGGACAGGGCGGGGATTACAATGAGCAGTTCTTC.

This rearrangement joins TRBV7-8 to TRBJ1-2, with D uncertain. V lost 5 bases to trimming and J lost 0 bases, with 16 bases between them. The CDR3 is made up of 16 amino acids. Germline-derived CDR1 and CDR2 are SGHVS and FQNEAQ. For the CDR3, the DNA is TGTGCCAGCAGCCCAACCCTCGAGCTTGCTAACTATGGCTACACCTTC. Translation: CASSPTLELANYGYTF.